Below are 4 T cell receptor beta chains sequenced from a single sample in a study of persistence of HIV-infected CD4 T cells. Overlapping HIV-1 Gag 15-mer peptides at approximately 1 ug per peptide per mL were used. Sorting selected CD4+ T cells upregulating both CD40 ligand and CD69. No antigen is known for these receptors. The libraries were made with immunoSEQ version 4 in survey mode. Sequencing used immunoSEQ multiplex PCR; TCRdb keeps in-frame clones, though not all of them. Seen here are more than 8,500 clones, under 90% observed once, and the top ten hold approximately 2%. Sequenced here: CD4+ T cells sorted from PBMCs after approximately 19-hour stimulation, sampled from a patient who received antiretroviral therapy. All receptors come from an adult woman with HIV who was CMV-seropositive.

The V call is TRBV19, the J call TRBJ1-3; the D gene is possibly TRBD1 (5 bases). The CDR3 is 15 residues long. Germline CDR1 reads LNHDA; CDR2 reads SQIVND (reference sequence). Trimming took 11 bases from V and 0 from J, leaving 17 bases between them. As DNA, the CDR3 is TGTGCCTCCCAACGGGGGGTAGTCTCTGGAAACACCATATATTTT. It yields the protein CASQRGVVSGNTIYF.

The chain recombines TRBV3-1 (or the pseudogene TRBV3-2) with TRBJ2-4; tentative D call: TRBD2 (6 bases). CDR3 length equals 14 residues. V lost 3 bases and J 5 bases, leaving 11 bases between the germline ends. The germline V gene encodes CDR1 LGHDT and CDR2 YNNKEL (reference sequence). The CDR3 reads CASSHLGGENIQYF. In DNA, the CDR3 is TGTGCCAGCAGCCATCTCGGGGGAGAAAACATTCAGTACTTC.

This rearrangement joins TRBV3-1 (or the pseudogene TRBV3-2) to TRBJ2-7; D may be TRBD1 (6 bases). The CDR3 covers 15 residues. V lost 4 bases and J lost 2, with 15 bases in between. The V gene's germline CDR1 is LGHDT and CDR2 YNNKEL (reference sequence). CDR3 DNA: TGTGCCAGCAGCCGCCGGGACACTGGAACCTACGAGCAGTACTTC. Translation: CASSRRDTGTYEQYF.

V gene TRBV5-4 combines with J gene TRBJ1-2, with 12 bases matching TRBD1. The CDR3 has 16 amino acids. V shed 2 bases, J shed 4 bases, and the junction held 6 bases outside the gene matches. Germline values: CDR1 SGHNT, CDR2 YYREEE (reference sequence). DNA of the CDR3: TGTGCCAGCAGCTTAGGTGGGACAGGGGGCCGCTATGGCTACACCTTC. The encoded protein is CASSLGGTGGRYGYTF.